This T cell receptor (beta chain) was captured by sequencing in a study of blood T cells in healthy people across ages. Points from the study as a whole: Per million T cells, TCR beta diversity dropped roughly linearly as age increased. When set beside aged donors, long-lived donors presented more naive CD4+ cells and higher diversity.

Per germline, CDR1 MGHDK and CDR2 SYGVNS. V dropped 2 bases and J dropped 11 bases, with 27 bases sitting between them. CDR3 length: 17 residues. Turning to this clonotype: Its antigen is not known. A much larger clone is a single base away; this may be a read error.

The second PCR ran about 6 to 12 cycles with a sample-barcoded 5' primer and J-beta primers. MiXCR, applied by TCRdb to the 5' RACE reads, yields one record per CDR3 protein. Of 650,000 or so distinct CDR3 sequences listed, 45% to 60% are singletons. The genes are TRBV25-1 and TRBJ2-5, with D possibly TRBD1 on 5 matching bases. This receptor was identified in a woman older than 75 in good health. The source material was blood. The CDR3 bases are TGTGCCAGCAGTGAAAGTGGTAGGCAGGGTGAAGTGGATGAGCAGTACTTC. It encodes CASSESGRQGEVDEQYF.